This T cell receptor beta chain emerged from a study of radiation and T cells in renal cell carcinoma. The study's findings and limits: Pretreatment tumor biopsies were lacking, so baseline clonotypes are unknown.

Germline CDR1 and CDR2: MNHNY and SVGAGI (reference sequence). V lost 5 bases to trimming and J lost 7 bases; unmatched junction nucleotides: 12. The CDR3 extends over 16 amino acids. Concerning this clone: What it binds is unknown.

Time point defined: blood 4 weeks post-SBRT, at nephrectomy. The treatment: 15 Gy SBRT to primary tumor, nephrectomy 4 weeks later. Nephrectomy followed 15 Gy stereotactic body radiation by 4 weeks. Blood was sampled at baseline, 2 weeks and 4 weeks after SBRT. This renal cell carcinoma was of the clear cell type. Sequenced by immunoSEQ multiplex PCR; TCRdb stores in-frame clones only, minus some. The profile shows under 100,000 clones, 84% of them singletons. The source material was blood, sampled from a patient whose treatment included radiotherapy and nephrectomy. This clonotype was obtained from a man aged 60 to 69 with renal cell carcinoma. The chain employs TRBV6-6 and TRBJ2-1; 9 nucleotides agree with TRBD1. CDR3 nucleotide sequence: TGTGCCAGCAGTCCCGGGGTCGGGACAGGGATGAATGAGCAGTTCTTC. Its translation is CASSPGVGTGMNEQFF.